A selection of T cell receptor beta chains follows, all from one sample in a study of blood T cell repertoires in COVID-19. The protocol was immunoSEQ multiplex PCR, while the TCRdb copy is restricted to in-frame clones and leaves out a portion. Here the sample spans 84,000 or so clones, around four fifths being singletons. The sample consisted of peripheral blood. All receptors derive from an older woman with active or convalescent COVID-19. The conserved cysteine and the conserved F or W are not part of the CDR3 here. Each record gives: V gene, CDR3 protein.

v_gene: TRBV28
CDR3aa: ASSLRRGQGYT

v_gene: TRBV19
CDR3aa: ASSIQGATEAF

v_gene: TRBV28
CDR3aa: ASSGKPGHSYGYT

v_gene: TRBV9
CDR3aa: ASSLSGGQETQY

v_gene: TRBV7-2
CDR3aa: ASSLGIQGTYNSPLH

v_gene: TRBV18
CDR3aa: ASSPWAGSNTEAF

v_gene: TRBV30
CDR3aa: AWSATGRGYT

v_gene: TRBV21-1
CDR3aa: VGGNARWETQY

v_gene: TRBV10-1
CDR3aa: ASSESTGNTEAF

v_gene: TRBV7-2
CDR3aa: ASSPRGGRFYEQY

v_gene: TRBV12-3/TRBV12-4
CDR3aa: ASRRDSSYGYT

v_gene: TRBV6-5
CDR3aa: ASLFWGRSYEQY

v_gene: TRBV24-1
CDR3aa: ATSDFGTGKSPGGNSPLH

v_gene: TRBV6-5
CDR3aa: ASRRGTNQPQH

v_gene: TRBV18
CDR3aa: ASSPGRGGDEQY

v_gene: TRBV5-4
CDR3aa: ASSTKTENTEAF

v_gene: TRBV9
CDR3aa: ASSVVGTSGTGELF

v_gene: TRBV3-1/TRBV3-2
CDR3aa: ASSNRDRNSPLH

v_gene: TRBV12-3/TRBV12-4
CDR3aa: ASSAGTAFGYT

v_gene: TRBV7-2
CDR3aa: ASSLGPGSSYEQY